This T cell receptor (beta chain) was obtained from a study of T cell responses to AZD1222 COVID-19 vaccine (dated by TCRdb to 2020 to 2023). Broadly, across the study: AZD1222 recipients whose second dose came at about 4 weeks and those whose second dose came at about 12 weeks were combined into one group, since spike-specific TCR depth and breadth did not differ between the two schedules. TCR sequencing covered 233 trial participants: 207 given two doses of AZD1222 and around 25 given two doses of MenACWY control vaccine. Trial participants were enrolled into age subgroups of 18-55, 56-69 and 70-plus years, which contained 148, 28 and 57 TCR-sequenced participants, respectively.

The sample's time point label, in plain terms: baseline before first vaccination. Samples from vaccinated people were obtained from the UK trials COV001 and COV002, which included a single-blind randomized controlled phase 2/3 trial of AZD1222 (ChAdOx1 nCoV-19) in healthy adults. Trial participant PBMC samples were collected at day 0 and day 28 after the second dose for TCRbeta chain sequencing. The germline V gene provides CDR1 MNHEY and CDR2 SVGAGI. Between the V and J ends, shortened by 2 bases and 9 bases respectively, the junction contains 17 bases. The CDR3 has 16 amino acids, counting the end cysteine and phenylalanine. The DNA shown is the 48-base CDR3, in frame from base 1. The CDR3 regions of human TCRbeta chains were analyzed by immunosequencing. The paper's data handling went like this. TCRs in the repertoires were matched against a reference library of SARS-CoV-2-specific TCRs that had been generated with the MIRA antigen-specificity platform. Breadth was defined as the fraction of unique TCRs that were SARS-CoV-2-associated. Depth was defined as the fraction of total T cells that were SARS-CoV-2-associated. Using the MIRA data, every spike-specific TCR was mapped to the spike region that the TCR reacted to and assigned to either a CD4 or a CD8 class. Log10-transformed breadth and depth values were compared by one-way ANOVA with Sidak's multiple comparisons tests. TCRdb retrieved this table from immuneACCESS and kept in-frame rearrangements only. Not all clones are present; in checked studies, unresolved V genes account for under half, and no reason is known for the remainder. D and trimming come from the DNA, and the V and J calls and clone size come from that table. This sample is represented by under 150,000 clones; more than 85% of them were singletons. The ten largest clones represent around 7.2% of the sample.

The paper's findings and limits, for the study overall: The vaccine-associated CD4 TCRs covered the entire spike protein, and the dominant responses fell in regions 160-218 and 743-854. The 56-69-year group was small, and its depth increase did not reach significance, likely because of low power. A significant rise in spike-specific TCR breadth and depth was observed after two AZD1222 doses relative to day 0 and relative to MenACWY recipients. Participants were mostly white British, with more females than males. The authors suggested clonal diversity may have been underestimated. Only six or seven AZD1222 recipients were SARS-CoV-2 seropositive at baseline, limiting conclusions about previously exposed vaccinees. Because no day 14 peak-response samples were available, repertoires were characterized only after the peak T cell response. Epitopes outside the regions mutated in the B.1.351 and B.1.1.7 variants were reportedly recognized by nearly half of the unique spike-specific TCRs.

About this clone itself: Its antigen remains undetermined. There are no base qualities to consult, and no much larger clone falls within one base.

Rearrangement joined TRBV6-5 to TRBJ1-6, and the D gene may be TRBD1, 6 bases matching. The sample consisted of peripheral blood, taken on day 0 of AZD1222 vaccination. The TCR originated in an adult in good health. The CDR3 region: CASSYHILGGGSPLHF. The DNA is as follows: TGTGCCAGCAGTTACCACATCCTAGGGGGGGGTTCACCCCTCCACTTT.